This T cell receptor (beta chain) was recorded in a study of blood T cell repertoires in COVID-19 (dated by TCRdb to between 2020 and 2021). About the full investigation: Samples covering the acute and convalescent phases of COVID-19 were provided by collaborators in the United States, Italy and Spain. The material from the prospective study consisted of cDNA or gDNA derived from T cells, B-cell-depleted T cells, or PBMCs. Deeply sampled blood TCRbeta repertoires from subjects exposed to, actively infected with, or recovered from COVID-19 were included in the dataset. The repertoires were made available in a free public database intended to serve as a resource for research on the immune response to SARS-CoV-2. Samples came from the ongoing ImmuneRACE study (first 160 participants) plus 1,254 subjects from 6 global collaborators. Nearly every sample came with metadata listing a de-identified subject ID, COVID-19 status, age in years and sex. Where available, HLA class I and class II types were taken from metadata supplied by the sample provider and were not determined by assay-based typing. Beyond this particular receptor, the publication reports: Clinical and demographic metadata were provided uncurated, with the amount varying by source and participant.

TCRbeta CDR3 regions were amplified from genomic DNA using the immunoSEQ Assay, a bias-controlled multiplex PCR. The published analysis was carried out like this. The number of nucleated cells in each sample was estimated from the amplification of reference gene primers within the assay. To quantify the absolute abundance of each unique TCRbeta CDR3 rearrangement, sequence reads were collapsed and filtered. For each sample, productive Simpson clonality was calculated as the square root of Simpson's diversity index across productive rearrangements. The table was pulled from immuneACCESS by TCRdb, which kept in-frame rearrangements only. Such tables lose some clones; where checked, under half of the loss comes from unresolved V genes, and the rest has no known cause. That table gives V, J and clone size, and the DNA gave D and trimming. In this sample the table shows about 150,000 clones, around 90% of which occur a single time. The biggest ten clones account for roughly 4% of the sample.

Participants in the prospective study were enrolled through a virtual design, were aged 18 to 89 years, and lived in 24 United States geographic areas. To assign participants to cohorts, the prospective study relied on clinical history that participants themselves reported in a screening survey and a study questionnaire. Exposed participants were defined as having been in contact with someone with a PCR-confirmed or clinician-diagnosed COVID-19 case within 2 weeks of study entry. Each participant in the prospective study had whole blood, serum and a nasopharyngeal or oropharyngeal swab collected by mobile phlebotomists. Over a roughly two-month period, participants in the prospective study had the option of providing additional blood draws and questionnaires. Before DNA extraction, prospective study blood samples were shipped either frozen or at room temperature. Spanning cysteine to phenylalanine, the CDR3 consists of 13 amino acids. Only the CDR3 DNA stays, 39 bases, in frame from base 1. The germline V gene yields MNHEY for CDR1 and SVGAGI for CDR2. The germline V and J ends show losses of 10 bases and 1 base respectively, and no gene match explains 5 bases of the junction.

A note on this clone: Its cognate antigen has yet to be identified. No qualities accompany the bases; no much larger clone lies one base away.

This TCR derives from a woman in her thirties or forties who had been exposed to COVID-19. The sequencing sample was made of PBMCs or T cells enriched from blood (not recorded which). The chain joins TRBV6-5 to TRBJ2-5, with 8 bases in between that match TRBD2. For the CDR3, the sequence is CAIRGGVQETQYF. The nucleotide sequence is TGTGCCATCCGGGGGGGCGTCCAAGAGACCCAGTACTTC.